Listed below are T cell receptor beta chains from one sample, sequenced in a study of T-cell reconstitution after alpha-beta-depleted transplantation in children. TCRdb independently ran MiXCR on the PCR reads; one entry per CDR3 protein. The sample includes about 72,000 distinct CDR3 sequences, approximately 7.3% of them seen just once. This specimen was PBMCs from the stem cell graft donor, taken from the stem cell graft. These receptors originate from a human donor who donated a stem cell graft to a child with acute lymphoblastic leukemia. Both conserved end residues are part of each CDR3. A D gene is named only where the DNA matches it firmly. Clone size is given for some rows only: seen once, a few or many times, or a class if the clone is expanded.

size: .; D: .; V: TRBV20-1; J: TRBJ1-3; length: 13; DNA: TGCAGTGCTGACAGTGAAGCAGGAAACACCATATATTTT; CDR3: CSADSEAGNTIYF
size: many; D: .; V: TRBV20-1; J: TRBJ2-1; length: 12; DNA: TGCAGTGCTAGCCGGGAGAACAATGAGCAGTTCTTC; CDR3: CSASRENNEQFF
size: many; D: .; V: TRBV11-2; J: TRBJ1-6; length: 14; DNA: TGTGCCAGCAGCCCGGGACTGACGAATTCACCCCTCCACTTT; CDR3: CASSPGLTNSPLHF
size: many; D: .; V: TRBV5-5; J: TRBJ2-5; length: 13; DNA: TGTGCCAGCAGCTTGGGGAGAGAAGAGACCCAGTACTTC; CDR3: CASSLGREETQYF
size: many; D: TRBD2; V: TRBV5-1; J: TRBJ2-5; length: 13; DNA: TGCGCCAGCAGCTCGACTAGCACGGAGACCCAGTACTTC; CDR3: CASSSTSTETQYF
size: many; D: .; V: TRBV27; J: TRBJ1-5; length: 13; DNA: TGTGCCAGCAGTTCGGACAGCAATCAGCCCCAGCATTTT; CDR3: CASSSDSNQPQHF
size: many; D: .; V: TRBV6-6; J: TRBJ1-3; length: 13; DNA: TGTGCCAGCATGTCAGGGACTGGAAACACCATATATTTT; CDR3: CASMSGTGNTIYF
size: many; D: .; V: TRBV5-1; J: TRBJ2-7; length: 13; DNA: TGCGCCAGCAGCTCTCAGACTGGATACGAGCAGTACTTC; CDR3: CASSSQTGYEQYF
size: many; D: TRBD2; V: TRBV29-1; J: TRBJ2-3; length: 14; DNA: TGCAGCGTTGACCCTAGCGGGGGTGGTGATACGCAGTATTTT; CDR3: CSVDPSGGGDTQYF
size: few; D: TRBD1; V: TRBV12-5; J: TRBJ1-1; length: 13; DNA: TGTGCTAGTGGTTTGGCTACGACAGGGGCGGCTTTCTTT; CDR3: CASGLATTGAAFF
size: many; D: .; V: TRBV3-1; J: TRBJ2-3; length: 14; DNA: TGTGCCAGCAGCCTTCGACGGAGCACAGATACGCAGTATTTT; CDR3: CASSLRRSTDTQYF
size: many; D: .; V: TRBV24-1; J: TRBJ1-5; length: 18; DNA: TGTGCCACCAGTGAAGACAGGTCCGCACTTTATAGCAATCAGCCCCAGCATTTT; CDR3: CATSEDRSALYSNQPQHF
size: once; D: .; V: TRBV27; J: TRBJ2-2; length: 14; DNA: TGTGCCAGCAGTTATCGAAGTGTGACCGGGGAGCTGTTTTTT; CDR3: CASSYRSVTGELFF
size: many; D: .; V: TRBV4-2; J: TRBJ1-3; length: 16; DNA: TGTGCCAGCAGCCAAGAGACGGGAACGGGTGGAAACACCATATATTTT; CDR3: CASSQETGTGGNTIYF
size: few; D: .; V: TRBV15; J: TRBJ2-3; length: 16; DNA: TGTGCCACCAGAAAAAGTGGCGGGGCTAGCACAGATACGCAGTATTTT; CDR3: CATRKSGGASTDTQYF
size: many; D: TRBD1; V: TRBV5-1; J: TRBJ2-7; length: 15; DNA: TGCGCCAGCAGCCCGGGACAGGGGGGATCCTCCGAGCAGTACTTC; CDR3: CASSPGQGGSSEQYF
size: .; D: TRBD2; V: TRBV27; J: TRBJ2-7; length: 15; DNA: TGTGCCAGCAGTCCTTCAGCGGGAGGGCCGAAAGAGCAGTACTTC; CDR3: CASSPSAGGPKEQYF
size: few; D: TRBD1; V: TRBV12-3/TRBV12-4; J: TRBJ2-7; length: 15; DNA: TGTGCCAGCAGTTCTAGGGACAGGGCCAGGTACGAGCAGTACTTC; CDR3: CASSSRDRARYEQYF
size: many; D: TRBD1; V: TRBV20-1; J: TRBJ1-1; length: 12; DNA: TGCAGTGCTAGAGTTAGGGGGCATGAAGCTTTCTTT; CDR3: CSARVRGHEAFF
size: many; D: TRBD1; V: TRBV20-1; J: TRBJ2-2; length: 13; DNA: TGCAGTGCTGGACAGGGCGGCACCGGGGAGCTGTTTTTT; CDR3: CSAGQGGTGELFF
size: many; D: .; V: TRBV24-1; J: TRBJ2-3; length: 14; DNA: TGTGCCACCAGTGATTTAGCGTTCTCAGATACGCAGTATTTT; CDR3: CATSDLAFSDTQYF
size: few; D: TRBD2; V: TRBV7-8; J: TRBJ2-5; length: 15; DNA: TGTGCCAGCAGCCAAAGGTTAGCGGGAGAAGAGACCCAGTACTTC; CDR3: CASSQRLAGEETQYF